This TCR beta chain was sequenced in a study of shared clonotypes between healthy human individuals. In the naive CD8 group, cells lacked CD45RO and were positively selected for CCR7, so terminally differentiated effector memory CD45RA+ cells were left out. Sequenced by immunoSEQ multiplex PCR; TCRdb stores in-frame clones only, minus some. The sample shows hundreds of thousands of clones, 96% of them seen only once. With regard to this clone: Antigen unknown.

Trimming took 6 bases from V and 2 from J, leaving 10 bases between them. This CDR3 is 12 amino acids long. In germline, CDR1 is SQVTM, CDR2 ANQGSEA. Study-wide results and caveats: The study generally estimated greater richness for naive than memory subsets.

The chain uses TRBV29-1 and TRBJ1-1; possibly TRBD1 for D (6 bases). Material for sequencing was naive CD8+ T cells sorted from blood. The origin of this receptor is a man aged 25 to 40 in good health. CDR3 loop: CSVQQGNTEAFF. The CDR3 region has the DNA TGCAGCGTCCAACAGGGAAACACTGAAGCTTTCTTT.